This T cell receptor beta chain was captured by sequencing in a study of OX40 agonist ivuxolimab in advanced cancers. Study context: Ivuxolimab is a fully human IgG2 antibody that activates OX40 (CD134).

CDR3 length equals 15 residues. Germline V gene data show CDR1 as SNHLY and CDR2 as FYNNEI. The J segment lost 0 bases and the V segment lost 6 bases, leaving 6 bases of the junction unmatched. Produced via immunoSEQ multiplex PCR; TCRdb's table is partial and in-frame only. The table lists 65,000 to 90,000 clones, approximately 82% of them singletons, with 5% in the top ten. This material consisted of CD4+ or CD8+ T cells sorted from blood, taken in a trial of the OX40 agonist ivuxolimab. The V call is TRBV2, the J call TRBJ2-7; 9 bases match TRBD2. The receptor's source is an adult with an advanced solid tumor such as melanoma, head and neck, liver or kidney cancer. CDR3 amino acids: CASSLGTSSSYEQYF. CDR3 DNA: TGTGCCAGCAGCCTCGGGACTAGCAGCTCCTACGAGCAGTACTTC.